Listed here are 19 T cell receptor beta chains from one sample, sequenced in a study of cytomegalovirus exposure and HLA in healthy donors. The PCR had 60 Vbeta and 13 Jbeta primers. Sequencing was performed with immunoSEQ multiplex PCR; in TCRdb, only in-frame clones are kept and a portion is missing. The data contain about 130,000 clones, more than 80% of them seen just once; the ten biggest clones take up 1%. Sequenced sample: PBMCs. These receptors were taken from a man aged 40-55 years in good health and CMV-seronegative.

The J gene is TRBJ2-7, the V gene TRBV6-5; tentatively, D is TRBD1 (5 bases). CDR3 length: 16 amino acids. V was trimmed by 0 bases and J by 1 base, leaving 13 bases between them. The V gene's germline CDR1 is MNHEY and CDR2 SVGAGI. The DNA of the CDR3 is TGTGCCAGCAGTTACTCGAACTACCCAGGGTCCTACGAGCAGTACTTC. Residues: CASSYSNYPGSYEQYF.

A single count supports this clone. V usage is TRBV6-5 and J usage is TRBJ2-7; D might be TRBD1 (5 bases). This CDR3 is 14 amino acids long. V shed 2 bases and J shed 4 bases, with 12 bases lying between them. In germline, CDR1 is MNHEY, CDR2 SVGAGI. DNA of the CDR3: TGTGCCAGCAGTTACGGGTCAGGGTTTTACGAGCAGTACTTC. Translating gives CASSYGSGFYEQYF.

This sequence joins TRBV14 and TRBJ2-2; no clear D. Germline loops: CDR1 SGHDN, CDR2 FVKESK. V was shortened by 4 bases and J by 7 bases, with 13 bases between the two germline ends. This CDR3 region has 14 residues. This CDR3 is CASSPDLSSGELFF. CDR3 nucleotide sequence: TGTGCCAGCAGCCCTGATTTGTCGAGCGGGGAGCTGTTTTTT. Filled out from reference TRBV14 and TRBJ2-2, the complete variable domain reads EAGVTQFPSHSVIEKGQTVTLRCDPISGHDNLYWYRRVMGKEIKFLLHFVKESKQDESGMPNNRFLAERTGGTYSTLKVQPAELEDSGVYFCASSPDLSSGELFFGEGSRLTVL.

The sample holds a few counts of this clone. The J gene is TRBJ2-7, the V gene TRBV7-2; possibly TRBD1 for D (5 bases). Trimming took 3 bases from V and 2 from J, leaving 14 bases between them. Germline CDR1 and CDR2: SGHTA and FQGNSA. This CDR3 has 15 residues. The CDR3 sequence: CASSLVGDRTYEQYF. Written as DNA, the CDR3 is TGTGCCAGCAGCTTGGTTGGAGACAGAACCTACGAGCAGTACTTC.

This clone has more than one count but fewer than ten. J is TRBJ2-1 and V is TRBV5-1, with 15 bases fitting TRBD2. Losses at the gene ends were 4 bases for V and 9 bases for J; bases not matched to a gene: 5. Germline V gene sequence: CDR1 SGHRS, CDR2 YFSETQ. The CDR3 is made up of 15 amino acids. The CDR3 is CASSPGLAGGGEQFF. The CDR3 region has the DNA TGCGCCAGCAGCCCTGGACTAGCGGGGGGGGGTGAGCAGTTCTTC.

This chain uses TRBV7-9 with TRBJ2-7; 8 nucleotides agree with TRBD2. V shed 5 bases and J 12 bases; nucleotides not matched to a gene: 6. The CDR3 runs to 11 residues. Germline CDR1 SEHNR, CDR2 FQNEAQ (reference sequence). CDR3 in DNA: TGTGCCAGCAGCCCCGGGACTAGGATGTACTTC. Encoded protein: CASSPGTRMYF. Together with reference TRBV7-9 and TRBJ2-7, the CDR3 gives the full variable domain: DTGVSQNPRHKITKRGQNVTFRCDPISEHNRLYWYRQTLGQGPEFLTYFQNEAQLEKSRLLSDRFSAERPKGSFSTLEIQRTEQGDSAMYLCASSPGTRMYFGPGTRLTVT.

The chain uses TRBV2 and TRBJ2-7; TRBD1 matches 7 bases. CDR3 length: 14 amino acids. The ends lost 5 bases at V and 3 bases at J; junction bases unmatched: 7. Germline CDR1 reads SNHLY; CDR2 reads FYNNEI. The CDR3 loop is CASSPSRQGYEQYF. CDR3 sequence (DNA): TGTGCCAGCAGTCCAAGCAGACAGGGCTACGAGCAGTACTTC.

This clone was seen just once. The CDR3 loop reads CASSLGTVLSSGVDLHF. The CDR3 bases are TGTGCCAGCAGCTTGGGGACAGTTCTATCCTCTGGGGTGGACCTCCACTTT. This chain links TRBV5-4 with TRBJ1-6, with TRBD1 as a possible D gene (6 bases). Germline-derived CDR1 and CDR2 are SGHNT and YYREEE (reference sequence). The CDR3 totals 17 residues. V was clipped by 0 bases and J by 15 bases, with 25 bases between them.

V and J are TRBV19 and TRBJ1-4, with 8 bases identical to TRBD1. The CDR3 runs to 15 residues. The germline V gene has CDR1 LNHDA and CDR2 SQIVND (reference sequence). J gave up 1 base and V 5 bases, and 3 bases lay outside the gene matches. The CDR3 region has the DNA TGTGCCAGTAGTCCAGACAGGGGAACTAATGAAAAACTGTTTTTT. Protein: CASSPDRGTNEKLFF.

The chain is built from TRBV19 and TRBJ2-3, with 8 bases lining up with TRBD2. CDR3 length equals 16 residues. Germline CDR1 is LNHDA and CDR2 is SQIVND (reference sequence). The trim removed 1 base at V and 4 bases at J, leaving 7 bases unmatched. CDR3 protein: CASSIGRGGLSDTQYF. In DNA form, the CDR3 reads TGTGCCAGTAGTATAGGTCGGGGGGGATTATCAGATACGCAGTATTTT.

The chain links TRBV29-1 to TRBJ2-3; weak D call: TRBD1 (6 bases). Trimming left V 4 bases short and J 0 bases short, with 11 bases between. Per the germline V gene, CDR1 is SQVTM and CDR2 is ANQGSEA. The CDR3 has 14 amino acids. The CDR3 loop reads CSVVSDSSTDTQYF. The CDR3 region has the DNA TGCAGCGTTGTGTCGGACAGTAGCACAGATACGCAGTATTTT.

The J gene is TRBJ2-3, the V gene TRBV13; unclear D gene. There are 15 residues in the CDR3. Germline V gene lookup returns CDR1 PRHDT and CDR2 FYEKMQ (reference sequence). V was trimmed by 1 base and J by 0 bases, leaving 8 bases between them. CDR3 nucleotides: TGTGCCAGCAGCTTAGACCAGCGCAGCACAGATACGCAGTATTTT. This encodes CASSLDQRSTDTQYF.

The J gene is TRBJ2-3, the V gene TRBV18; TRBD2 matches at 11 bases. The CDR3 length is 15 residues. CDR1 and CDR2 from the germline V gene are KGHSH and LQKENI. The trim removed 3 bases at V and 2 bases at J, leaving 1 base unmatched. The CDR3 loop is CASSPTSGTTDTQYF. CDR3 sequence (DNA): TGTGCCAGCTCACCGACTAGCGGGACCACAGATACGCAGTATTTT.

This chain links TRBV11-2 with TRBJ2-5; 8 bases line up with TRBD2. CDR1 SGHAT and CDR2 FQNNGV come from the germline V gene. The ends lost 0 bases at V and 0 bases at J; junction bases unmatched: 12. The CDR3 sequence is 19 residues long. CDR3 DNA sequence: TGTGCCAGCAGCTTAGACCACCAGGTAGCGGGATGGGACCAAGAGACCCAGTACTTC. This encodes CASSLDHQVAGWDQETQYF.

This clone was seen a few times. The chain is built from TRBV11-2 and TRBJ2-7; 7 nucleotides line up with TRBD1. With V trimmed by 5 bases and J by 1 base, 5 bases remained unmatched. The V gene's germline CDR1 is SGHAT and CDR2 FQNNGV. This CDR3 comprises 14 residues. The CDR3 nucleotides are TGTGCCAGCAGCCCACCGGGACAGTCCTACGAGCAGTACTTC. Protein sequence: CASSPPGQSYEQYF.

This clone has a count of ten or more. For the CDR3, the DNA is TGCGCCAGCAGCCCCTCAGGGACTGGCTCCTACGAGCAGTACTTC. It translates to CASSPSGTGSYEQYF. The rearrangement links TRBV4-1 to TRBJ2-7; D is perhaps TRBD2 (6 bases). The length of the CDR3 is 15 residues. Germline V lookup: CDR1 MGHRA, CDR2 YSYEKL. V lost 4 bases and J lost 0, with 13 bases in between.

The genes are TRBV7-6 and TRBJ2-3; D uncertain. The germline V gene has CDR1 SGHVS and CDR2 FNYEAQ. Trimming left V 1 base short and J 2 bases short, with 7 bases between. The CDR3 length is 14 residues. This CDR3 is CASSLGSDTDTQYF. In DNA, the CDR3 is TGTGCCAGCAGCTTAGGGTCAGACACAGATACGCAGTATTTT.

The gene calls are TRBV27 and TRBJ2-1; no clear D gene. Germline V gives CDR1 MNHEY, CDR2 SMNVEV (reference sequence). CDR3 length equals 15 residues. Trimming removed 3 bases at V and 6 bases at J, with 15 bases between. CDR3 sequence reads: CASSFSLGLSNEQFF. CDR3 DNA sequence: TGTGCCAGCAGTTTCTCGCTTGGTCTAAGCAATGAGCAGTTCTTC.

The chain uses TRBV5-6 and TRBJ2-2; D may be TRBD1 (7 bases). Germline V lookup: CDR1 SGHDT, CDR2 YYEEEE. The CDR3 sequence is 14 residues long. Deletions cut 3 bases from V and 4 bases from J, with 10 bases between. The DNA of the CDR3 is TGTGCCAGCAGCTGGGGGGACAGCACCGGGGAGCTGTTTTTT. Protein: CASSWGDSTGELFF.